Sequencing of this TCR beta chain was carried out in a study of blood T cell repertoires in COVID-19. Study-wide background: Acute and convalescent COVID-19 samples came from the United States, Italy and Spain. Sample material is recorded as cDNA or gDNA derived from T cells, B-cell-depleted T cells, or PBMCs.

As handled by the study authors: The authors estimated nucleated cell counts from reference gene primer amplification. Profiled with immunoSEQ multiplex PCR; TCRdb holds only in-frame clones, not every one. Clone size and V and J calls were adopted from that table, with D and trimming inferred from the DNA. This sample has some 300,000 clones, with over 80% found just once. A Seattle source enrolled patients during active infection and followed them longitudinally. Trimming cost V 5 bases and J 1 base; bases outside gene matches: 5. CDR3 size: 14 residues. Germline V gene lookup returns CDR1 SQVTM and CDR2 ANQGSEA.

The sequence derives from a woman between 45 and 65 years old with COVID-19, enrolled during active disease. This chain joins TRBV29-1 and TRBJ1-1; TRBD1 matches at 9 bases. Sample: peripheral blood. In DNA form, the CDR3 reads TGCAGCGTTTCACAGGGGGCTGGGAACACTGAAGCTTTCTTT. Its translation: CSVSQGAGNTEAFF.